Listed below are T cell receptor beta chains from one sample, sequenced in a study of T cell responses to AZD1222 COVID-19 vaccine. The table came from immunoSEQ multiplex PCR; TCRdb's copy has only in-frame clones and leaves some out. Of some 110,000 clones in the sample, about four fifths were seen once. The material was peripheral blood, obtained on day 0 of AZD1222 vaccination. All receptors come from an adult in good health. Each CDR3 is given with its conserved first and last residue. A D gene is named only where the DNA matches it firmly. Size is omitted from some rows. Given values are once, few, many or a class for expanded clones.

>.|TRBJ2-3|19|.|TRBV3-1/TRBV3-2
CASSQVRVNEEGGTDTQYF
TGTGCCAGCAGCCAAGTTAGGGTCAATGAGGAGGGCGGCACAGATACGCAGTATTTT
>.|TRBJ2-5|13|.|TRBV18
CASSPGVRETQYF
TGTGCCAGCTCACCGGGGGTTCGCGAGACCCAGTACTTC
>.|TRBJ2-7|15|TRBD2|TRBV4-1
CASSQGRGSSYEQYF
TGCGCCAGCAGCCAAGGGCGGGGGAGCTCCTACGAGCAGTACTTC
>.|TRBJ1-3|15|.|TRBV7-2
CASSQSGPAGNTIYF
TGTGCCAGCAGCCAATCAGGGCCTGCTGGAAACACCATATATTTT
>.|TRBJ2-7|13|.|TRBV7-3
CASSRAPGYEQYF
TGTGCCAGCAGCCGTGCGCCAGGGTACGAGCAGTACTTC
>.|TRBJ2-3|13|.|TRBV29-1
CSVEVGSTDTQYF
TGCAGCGTTGAGGTGGGATCCACAGATACGCAGTATTTT
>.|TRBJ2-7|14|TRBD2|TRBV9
CASSPPSGSYEQYF
TGTGCCAGCAGCCCCCCTAGCGGATCCTACGAGCAGTACTTC
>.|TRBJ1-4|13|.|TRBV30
CAFTSFLGEKLFF
TGTGCCTTCACCTCTTTTCTAGGCGAAAAACTGTTTTTT
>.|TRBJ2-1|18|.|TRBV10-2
CASSAGKGLSGLDNEQFF
TGCGCCAGCAGTGCGGGAAAGGGGTTAAGCGGGTTAGACAATGAGCAGTTCTTC
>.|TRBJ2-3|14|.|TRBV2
CASLKSGGAYTQYF
TGTGCCAGCTTAAAATCAGGGGGGGCATATACGCAGTATTTT
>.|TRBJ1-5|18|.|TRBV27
CASSFPGLTRRNNQPQHF
TGTGCCAGCAGTTTTCCGGGGCTCACGCGACGGAACAATCAGCCCCAGCATTTT
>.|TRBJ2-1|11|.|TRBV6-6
CATAPNNEQFF
TGTGCCACCGCCCCAAACAATGAGCAGTTCTTC
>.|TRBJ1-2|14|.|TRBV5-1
CASAPGGTNYGYTF
TGCGCCAGCGCCCCAGGAGGTACTAACTATGGCTACACCTTC
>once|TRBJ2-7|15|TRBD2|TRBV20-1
CSASRIAGQAYEQYF
TGCAGTGCTAGTCGGATAGCGGGCCAAGCCTACGAGCAGTACTTC
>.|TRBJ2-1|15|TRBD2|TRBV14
CASSEPGLAWNEQFF
TGTGCCAGCAGCGAGCCAGGACTAGCGTGGAATGAGCAGTTCTTC
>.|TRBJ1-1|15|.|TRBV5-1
CASSLEQGGNTEAFF
TGCGCCAGCAGCTTGGAACAGGGTGGAAACACTGAAGCTTTCTTT
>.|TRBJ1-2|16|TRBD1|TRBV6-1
CASRENPLKGAYGYTF
TGTGCCAGCAGGGAAAACCCCTTAAAGGGGGCCTATGGCTACACCTTC
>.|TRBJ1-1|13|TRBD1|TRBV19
CASSEGQGSEAFF
TGTGCCAGTAGTGAAGGACAGGGATCTGAAGCTTTCTTT
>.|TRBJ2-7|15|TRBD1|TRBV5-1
CASSLGGTGTYEQYF
TGCGCCAGCAGCTTGGGTGGGACAGGGACCTACGAGCAGTACTTC
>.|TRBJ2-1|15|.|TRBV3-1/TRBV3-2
CASSQDLIPGNEQFF
TGTGCCAGCAGCCAAGATCTGATTCCGGGAAATGAGCAGTTCTTC
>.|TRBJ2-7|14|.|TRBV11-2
CASSPGGGGYEQYF
TGTGCCAGCAGCCCTGGCGGCGGAGGCTACGAGCAGTACTTC
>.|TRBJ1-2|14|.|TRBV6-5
CASMGTSSAHGYTF
TGTGCCAGCATGGGGACCTCCTCAGCCCACGGCTACACCTTC
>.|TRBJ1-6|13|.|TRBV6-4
CASSDQGGSPLHF
TGTGCCAGCAGTGACCAGGGAGGATCACCCCTCCACTTT
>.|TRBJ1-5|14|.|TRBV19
CASSIKPLNEIQHF
TGTGCCAGTAGTATAAAACCTCTCAACGAGATCCAGCATTTT
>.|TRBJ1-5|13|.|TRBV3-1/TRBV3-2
CASSPGQTQPQHF
TGTGCCAGCAGCCCCGGACAGACTCAGCCCCAGCATTTT
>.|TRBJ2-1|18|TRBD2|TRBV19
CASSIVGRLAGDREEQFF
TGTGCCAGTAGTATAGTGGGCCGACTAGCGGGAGATAGAGAAGAGCAGTTCTTC
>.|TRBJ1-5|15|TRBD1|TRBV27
CASSLGTDSNQPQHF
TGTGCCAGCAGTCTCGGGACAGATAGCAATCAGCCCCAGCATTTT
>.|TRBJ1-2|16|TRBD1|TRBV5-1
CASSIGTGASGGGYTF
TGCGCCAGCAGTATAGGGACAGGTGCCTCGGGGGGTGGCTACACCTTC
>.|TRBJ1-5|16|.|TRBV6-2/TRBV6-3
CASSSWTAGGNQPQHF
TGTGCCAGCAGTTCCTGGACAGCGGGGGGCAATCAGCCCCAGCATTTT
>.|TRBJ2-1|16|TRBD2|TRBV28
CASSRVTSGSYDEQFF
TGTGCCAGCAGCCGCGTTACTAGCGGGAGTTACGATGAGCAGTTCTTC
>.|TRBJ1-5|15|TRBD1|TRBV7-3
CASSLGDRGNQPQHF
TGTGCCAGCAGCTTAGGGGACAGGGGCAATCAGCCCCAGCATTTT
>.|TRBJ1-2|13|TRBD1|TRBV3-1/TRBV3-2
CASSQTGGGGYTF
TGTGCCAGCAGCCAAACAGGGGGCGGTGGCTACACCTTC
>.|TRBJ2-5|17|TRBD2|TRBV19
CASSQGTSGSRYETQYF
TGTGCCAGTAGTCAGGGGACTAGCGGGAGTCGCTATGAGACCCAGTACTTC
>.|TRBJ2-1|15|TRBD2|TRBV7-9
CASSLGLAGSHEQFF
TGTGCCAGCAGCCTGGGACTAGCGGGATCCCATGAGCAGTTCTTC
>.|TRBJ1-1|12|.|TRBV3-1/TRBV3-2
CASSQEASEAFF
TGTGCCAGCAGCCAAGAAGCGTCCGAAGCTTTCTTT
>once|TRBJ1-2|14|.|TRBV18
CASSPTADHYGYTF
TGTGCCAGCTCACCAACGGCGGACCACTATGGCTACACCTTC
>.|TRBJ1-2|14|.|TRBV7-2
CASSPIGINYGYTF
TGTGCCAGCAGCCCAATTGGCATAAACTATGGCTACACCTTC
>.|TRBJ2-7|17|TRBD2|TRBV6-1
CASSGASPGGYSYEQYF
TGTGCCAGCAGTGGGGCCAGCCCGGGGGGGTATTCCTACGAGCAGTACTTC
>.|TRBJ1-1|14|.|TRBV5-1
CASSLEILGTEAFF
TGCGCCAGCAGCTTGGAGATACTTGGCACTGAAGCTTTCTTT
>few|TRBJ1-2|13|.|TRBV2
CASSARADLGYTF
TGTGCCAGCAGCGCACGAGCGGACTTGGGCTACACCTTC
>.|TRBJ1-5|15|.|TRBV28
CASSMGGRENQPQHF
TGTGCCAGCTCCATGGGGGGCAGGGAGAATCAGCCCCAGCATTTT
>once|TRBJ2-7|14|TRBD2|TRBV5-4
CASRIAGGNYEQYF
TGTGCCAGCCGAATAGCGGGAGGGAACTACGAGCAGTACTTC
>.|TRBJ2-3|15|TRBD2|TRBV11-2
CASSFRGLGTDTQYF
TGTGCCAGCAGCTTCCGAGGACTAGGAACAGATACGCAGTATTTT
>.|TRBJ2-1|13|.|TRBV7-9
CASSLGLSNEQFF
TGTGCCAGCAGCTTGGGTCTTTCCAATGAGCAGTTCTTC
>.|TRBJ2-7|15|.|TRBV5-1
CASSYDSLSSYEQYF
TGCGCCAGCAGCTACGACAGCCTGAGCTCCTACGAGCAGTACTTC
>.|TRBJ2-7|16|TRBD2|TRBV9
CASTRGEGPAFREQYF
TGTGCCAGCACCCGAGGGGAGGGACCTGCCTTTCGAGAGCAGTACTTC
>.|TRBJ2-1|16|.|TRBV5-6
CASSLTGLYSYNEQFF
TGTGCCAGCAGCTTGACAGGGCTATACTCCTACAATGAGCAGTTCTTC
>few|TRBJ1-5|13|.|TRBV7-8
CASSLVGNQPQHF
TGTGCCAGCAGCTTAGTGGGTAATCAGCCCCAGCATTTT
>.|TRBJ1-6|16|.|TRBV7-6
CASSLGRQGRDSPLHF
TGTGCCAGCAGCTTAGGAAGGCAGGGAAGAGATTCACCCCTCCACTTT
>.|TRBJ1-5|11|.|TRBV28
CASSGLQPQHF
TGTGCCAGCAGCGGGCTTCAGCCCCAGCATTTT
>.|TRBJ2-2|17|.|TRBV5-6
CASSLQQRFANTGELFF
TGTGCCAGCAGCCTACAGCAGAGGTTCGCGAACACCGGGGAGCTGTTTTTT
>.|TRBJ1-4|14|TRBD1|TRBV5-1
CASSPQGLSEKLFF
TGCGCCAGCAGTCCACAGGGGTTGAGTGAAAAACTGTTTTTT
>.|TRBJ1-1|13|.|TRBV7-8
CASSSGGSTEAFF
TGTGCCAGCAGCTCAGGCGGGAGCACTGAAGCTTTCTTT
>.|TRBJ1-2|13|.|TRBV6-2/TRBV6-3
CASSYYNNYGYTF
TGTGCCAGCAGTTATTACAACAACTATGGCTACACCTTC
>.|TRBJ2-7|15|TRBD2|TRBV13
CASSFVAGGTYEQYF
TGTGCCAGCAGCTTCGTAGCGGGAGGCACCTACGAGCAGTACTTC